A single sample gave rise to the 19 T cell receptor beta chains below, sequenced in a study of blood T cell repertoires in COVID-19. TCRdb's table, derived via immunoSEQ multiplex PCR, lists solely in-frame clones and lacks some. The data hold roughly 410,000 clones, with approximately 89% observed a single time. Sample: peripheral blood. Source of these receptors: a woman in her thirties or forties with COVID-19, enrolled during active disease.

This clone showed up just once. CDR3 sequence reads: CASAVRDQSPLHF. In DNA form, the CDR3 reads TGTGCCAGCGCTGTGAGGGATCAATCACCCCTCCACTTT. This sequence joins TRBV6-5 and TRBJ1-6; D not certain. The CDR3 is 13 residues long. Trimming took off 8 bases at V and 10 bases at J, with 15 bases between the two ends. The germline V gene encodes CDR1 MNHEY and CDR2 SVGAGI.

V and J are TRBV27 and TRBJ2-1, with D possibly matching TRBD1 (7 bases). This CDR3 spans 16 amino acids. Germline V gene sequence: CDR1 MNHEY, CDR2 SMNVEV (reference sequence). The germline V and J ends were trimmed by 1 base and 6 bases, with 16 bases remaining between them. The CDR3 DNA follows: TGTGCCAGCAGTTTATGGGGGGACAGAAGAGGCAATGAGCAGTTCTTC. Protein sequence: CASSLWGDRRGNEQFF.

The V gene is TRBV29-1, the J gene TRBJ1-3; tentatively, D is TRBD1 (6 bases). In germline, CDR1 is SQVTM, CDR2 ANQGSEA. With 7 bases removed from V and 4 bases from J, the gap between germline ends came to 14 bases. The CDR3 has 13 amino acids. CDR3 sequence: CSAGTGTGNTIYF. As DNA, the CDR3 is TGCAGCGCGGGTACAGGGACGGGAAACACCATATATTTT.

The V call is TRBV28, the J call TRBJ1-5; D possibly corresponds to TRBD1 (6 bases). V shed 5 bases and J shed 0 bases, with 17 bases lying between them. CDR1 MDHEN and CDR2 SYDVKM come from the germline V gene. There are 17 residues in the CDR3. The CDR3 DNA sequence: TGTGCCAGCAGTCCCGCCCGGCAGGGGTATAGCAATCAGCCCCAGCATTTT. Protein: CASSPARQGYSNQPQHF.

This clone was observed once. The rearrangement joins TRBV27 to TRBJ2-2; 8 nucleotides align to TRBD1. Germline CDR1 and CDR2: MNHEY and SMNVEV (reference sequence). This CDR3 is built from 14 residues. V gave up 8 bases and J gave up 4 bases; unmatched junction bases: 6. CDR3 nucleotide sequence: TGTGCCAGCTGGACAGGGTTTAGCACCGGGGAGCTGTTTTTT. Translating gives CASWTGFSTGELFF.

The rearrangement uses TRBV7-2 and TRBJ1-2; D perhaps matches TRBD1 (5 bases). The V end was cut by 9 bases, the J end by 2 bases, with 7 bases between. This CDR3 is built from 11 residues. CDR1 and CDR2 from the germline V gene are SGHTA and FQGNSA. This CDR3 is CARTENYGYTF. For the CDR3, the DNA is TGTGCCAGGACAGAGAACTATGGCTACACCTTC. Full variable domain (outside the CDR3, taken from reference TRBV7-2 and TRBJ1-2): GAGVSQSPSNKVTEKGKDVELRCDPISGHTALYWYRQSLGQGLEFLIYFQGNSAPDKSGLPSDRFSAERTGGSVSTLTIQRTQQEDSAVYLCARTENYGYTFGSGTRLTVV.

The chain couples TRBV28 to TRBJ1-1, with D perhaps matching TRBD1 (5 bases). Germline V gene lookup returns CDR1 MDHEN and CDR2 SYDVKM. V was cut by 6 bases and J by 11 bases, with 16 bases left in between. This CDR3 has 12 amino acids. Here the CDR3 reads CASRVDTRGAFF. The CDR3 DNA follows: TGTGCCAGCAGAGTTGACACCCGGGGGGCTTTCTTT.

This chain links TRBV25-1 with TRBJ2-7; 7 positions agree with TRBD1. In germline, CDR1 is MGHDK, CDR2 SYGVNS. V shed 2 bases, J shed 0 bases, and the junction held 4 bases outside the gene matches. CDR3 length: 15 amino acids. As DNA, the CDR3 is TGTGCCAGCAGTGAAAGGCAGGGGGTCTCCTACGAGCAGTACTTC. Encoded protein: CASSERQGVSYEQYF.

This chain links TRBV19 with TRBJ2-2, with TRBD2 matching 7 bases. After removal of 2 bases from V and 5 bases from J, the junction contained 8 bases not matched to a gene. The CDR3 extends over 16 amino acids. CDR1 LNHDA and CDR2 SQIVND come from the germline V gene (reference sequence). The CDR3 DNA reads TGTGCCAGTAGTATACTGGCTAGCGGAGCAACCGGGGAGCTGTTTTTT. The encoded protein is CASSILASGATGELFF.

The chain carries TRBV18 and TRBJ1-2, with D possibly TRBD1 on 5 matching bases. The CDR3 loop spans 14 amino acids. Per germline, CDR1 KGHSH and CDR2 LQKENI. Trimming shortened V by 0 bases and J by 4 bases, and 9 bases separated the two germline ends. CDR3 DNA sequence: TGTGCCAGCTCACCACCCTTAACAGGCTATGGCTACACCTTC. Translation: CASSPPLTGYGYTF.

This clone has only a few counts. The V gene is TRBV5-1, the J gene TRBJ1-1, with a possible D match to TRBD1 (5 bases). The germline gives CDR1 SGHRS, CDR2 YFSETQ. The CDR3 spans 15 residues. Trimming took off 4 bases at V and 1 base at J, with 14 bases between the two ends. CDR3 bases: TGCGCCAGCAGCCTCCTGGGGGGAGCGAACACTGAAGCTTTCTTT. Translating gives CASSLLGGANTEAFF.

In this sample, this clone turned up once. V usage is TRBV4-1 and J usage is TRBJ1-5; tentatively, D is TRBD1 (6 bases). Germline V gives CDR1 MGHRA, CDR2 YSYEKL. Trimming pared 0 bases from V and 0 bases from J, leaving 12 bases between. CDR3 length equals 17 residues. CDR3 loop: CASSQEFQGLSNQPQHF. The CDR3 DNA follows: TGCGCCAGCAGCCAAGAGTTCCAGGGGCTTAGCAATCAGCCCCAGCATTTT.

As regards this clone: This CDR3 is also generated by other DNA sequences in the sample. The V call is TRBV18, the J call TRBJ2-5; tentative D call: TRBD2 (5 bases). The V end was cut by 6 bases, the J end by 5 bases, with 13 bases between. The CDR3 is 13 residues long. Per germline, CDR1 KGHSH and CDR2 LQKENI. CDR3 DNA: TGTGCCAGCTCGCCAGGAGGTTCGGAGACCCAGTACTTC. It specifies CASSPGGSETQYF.

The rearrangement uses TRBV14 and TRBJ2-5, with D tentatively TRBD1 (5 bases). The CDR3 is 13 residues long. The ends were cut back, 4 bases at V and 5 bases at J, with 11 bases in the middle. Per the germline V gene, CDR1 is SGHDN and CDR2 is FVKESK. This chain's CDR3 is CASSLPRQETQYF. For the CDR3, the DNA is TGTGCCAGCAGCCTCCCTCGACAGGAGACCCAGTACTTC.

J is TRBJ2-5 and V is TRBV7-9, with D possibly TRBD2 on 6 matching bases. Germline V lookup: CDR1 SEHNR, CDR2 FQNEAQ (reference sequence). Trimming stripped 5 bases from V and 3 bases from J, with 19 bases between. This CDR3 is 16 amino acids long. The CDR3: CASSRLGGAVKETQYF. For the CDR3, the DNA is TGTGCCAGCAGCCGTCTTGGAGGGGCGGTAAAAGAGACCCAGTACTTC.

The V gene is TRBV4-1, the J gene TRBJ2-2; 10 bases fit TRBD2. The ends lost 3 bases at V and 7 bases at J; junction bases unmatched: 5. CDR1 is MGHRA and CDR2 is YSYEKL in the germline V gene. The CDR3 has 15 residues. CDR3 DNA sequence: TGCGCCAGCAGCCACCTAGCGGGAGCGGTCGGGGAGCTGTTTTTT. The encoded protein is CASSHLAGAVGELFF.

V gene TRBV28 combines with J gene TRBJ2-5; maybe TRBD2 (5 bases). This CDR3 is 14 amino acids long. Trimming removed 6 bases from V and 9 bases from J, with 20 bases in between. The V gene's germline CDR1 is MDHEN and CDR2 SYDVKM. CDR3 sequence (DNA): TGTGCCAGCAGATTCCTCGACGGTCAAGCGGCCCAGTACTTC. This translates into CASRFLDGQAAQYF.

This sequence joins TRBV4-1 and TRBJ2-5; TRBD2 matches 10 bases. V was pared by 3 bases and J by 2 bases, with 6 bases of the junction left unmatched. Germline values: CDR1 MGHRA, CDR2 YSYEKL. The CDR3 covers 16 residues. The chain's CDR3 is CASSQGGLARQETQYF. The CDR3 region has the DNA TGCGCCAGCAGCCAGGGGGGACTAGCGAGGCAAGAGACCCAGTACTTC.

This clone was detected only once. The CDR3 coding sequence is TGTGCCAGCAGTTTAAGCAGGGACTTAGTCAGGCCCCAGCATTTT. Translating gives CASSLSRDLVRPQHF. The chain recombines TRBV28 with TRBJ1-5; tentative D call: TRBD1 (5 bases). Deletions cut 2 bases from V and 9 bases from J, with 17 bases between. This CDR3 has 15 residues. Germline loops: CDR1 MDHEN, CDR2 SYDVKM.